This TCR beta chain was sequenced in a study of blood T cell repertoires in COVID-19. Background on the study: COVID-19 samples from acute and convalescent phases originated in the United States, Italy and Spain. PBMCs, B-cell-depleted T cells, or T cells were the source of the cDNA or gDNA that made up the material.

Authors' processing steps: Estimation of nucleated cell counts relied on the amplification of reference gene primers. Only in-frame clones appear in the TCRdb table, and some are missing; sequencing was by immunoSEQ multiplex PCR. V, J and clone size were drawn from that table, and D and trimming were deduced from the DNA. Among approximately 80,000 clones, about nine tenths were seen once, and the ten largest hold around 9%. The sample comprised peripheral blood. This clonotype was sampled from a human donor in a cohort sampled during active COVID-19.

The CDR3 bases are TGTGCCAGCAGAGGGACAGGGTACTATGGCTACACCTTC. This sequence encodes CASRGTGYYGYTF. The V gene is TRBV6-5, the J gene TRBJ1-2; 9 bases map to TRBD1. The germline V gene has CDR1 MNHEY and CDR2 SVGAGI. J lost 3 bases, V lost 6 bases, and 2 bases had no gene match. CDR3 length: 13 amino acids.